This T cell receptor (beta chain) was identified in a study of T cell repertoires in cytomegalovirus infection. At the level of the study: Epitope selection comprised recently identified HLA-C-restricted CMV epitopes and well-studied HLA-B-restricted CMV epitopes. CMV infection together with matching HLA type was indicated by public TCR beta signatures. Study-level points and caveats: The ex vivo response was dominated by HLA-C-restricted CMV-specific TCR beta clonotypes.

As regards this clonotype: What it binds is unknown.

TCRdb re-derived calls from the reads in MiXCR, one entry per CDR3 protein. Altogether approximately 76,000 distinct CDR3 sequences are present, approximately 42% being singletons, with the ten largest covering more than 85%. The CDR3 spans 14 residues. The V and J ends lost 0 bases and 2 bases respectively, with 7 bases between them. In germline, CDR1 is MNHEY, CDR2 SMNVEV (reference sequence). The material sequenced was CD8+ T cells from cultured PBMCs, taken from culture after CMV antigen stimulation. The gene calls are TRBV27 and TRBJ1-1; D remains ambiguous. This TCR was recovered from a human donor in good health (CMV status not recorded). Some clones in this sample may be carry-over from other donors' samples. The CDR3 reads CASSLSLGNTEAFF. The CDR3 nucleotides read TGTGCCAGCAGTTTATCATTGGGAAACACTGAAGCTTTCTTT.